These T cell receptor beta chains were read from a single sample in a study of graft-versus-host responses after intestinal transplantation. No cognate antigen is known for these TCRs. Data came from immunoSEQ multiplex PCR; TCRdb stores just in-frame clones and leaves some out. The sample holds roughly 93,000 clones, less than 95% seen once. The material sequenced was unstimulated CD8+ T cells sorted from spleen or lymph node cells, taken before transplant. All receptors come from a human donor who was the organ donor for an intestinal transplant. The conserved cysteine and the conserved F or W are not part of the CDR3 here.

v_gene,j_gene,CDR3aa
TRBV7-6,TRBJ2-7,ASSPLTSTHEQY
TRBV9,TRBJ1-1,ASSRTGSSNTEAF
TRBV7-9,TRBJ2-7,ASSLGGLGRSYEQY
TRBV27,TRBJ1-2,ASSNGAMTYGYT
TRBV4-1,TRBJ2-1,ASSHGTGNGIEQF
TRBV28,TRBJ2-3,ASSFSRVLGQGYTDTQY
TRBV11-2,TRBJ1-6,ASSYNREGNSPLH
TRBV23-1,TRBJ1-2,ASSQKGLRYGYT
TRBV9,TRBJ1-2,ASSVAVGPRANYGYT
TRBV19,TRBJ2-7,ASSIAGGSYEQY
TRBV7-6,TRBJ1-3,ASSLRTGLSGNTIY
TRBV27,TRBJ2-1,ASSLGREQF
TRBV4-1,TRBJ2-1,ASSQEGLAGVNEQF
TRBV5-6,TRBJ1-3,ASRPPGGNTIY
TRBV28,TRBJ1-2,ASSPLPTAGYGYT
TRBV9,TRBJ2-3,ASSVDGDLTDTQY
TRBV5-1,TRBJ1-2,ASSLNAGSQYGYT
TRBV5-1,TRBJ2-7,ASSRTGGAYEQY
TRBV4-1,TRBJ2-1,ASSQLRTSGGGYNEQF
TRBV4-1,TRBJ1-1,ASSQGGGVNTEAF
TRBV4-2,TRBJ1-3,ASSEYRGQGNTIY
TRBV19,TRBJ1-6,ASNQQGSYSPLH
TRBV15,TRBJ2-3,ATSTPGQGTDTQY
TRBV28,TRBJ1-1,ASSPDRPEAF
TRBV7-9,TRBJ2-3,ASSWGTSGGFTDTQY
TRBV19,TRBJ1-3,ASSLQGAGNTIY
TRBV5-4,TRBJ2-5,ASSLFGRETQY
TRBV19,TRBJ2-1,ASSIGGLPNNEQF
TRBV4-1,TRBJ1-2,ASSQEPGHYGYT
TRBV14,TRBJ2-3,ASSQEAPPQY
TRBV4-1,TRBJ2-2,ASSQDWAYLSTGELF
TRBV9,TRBJ2-2,ASSQAEELF